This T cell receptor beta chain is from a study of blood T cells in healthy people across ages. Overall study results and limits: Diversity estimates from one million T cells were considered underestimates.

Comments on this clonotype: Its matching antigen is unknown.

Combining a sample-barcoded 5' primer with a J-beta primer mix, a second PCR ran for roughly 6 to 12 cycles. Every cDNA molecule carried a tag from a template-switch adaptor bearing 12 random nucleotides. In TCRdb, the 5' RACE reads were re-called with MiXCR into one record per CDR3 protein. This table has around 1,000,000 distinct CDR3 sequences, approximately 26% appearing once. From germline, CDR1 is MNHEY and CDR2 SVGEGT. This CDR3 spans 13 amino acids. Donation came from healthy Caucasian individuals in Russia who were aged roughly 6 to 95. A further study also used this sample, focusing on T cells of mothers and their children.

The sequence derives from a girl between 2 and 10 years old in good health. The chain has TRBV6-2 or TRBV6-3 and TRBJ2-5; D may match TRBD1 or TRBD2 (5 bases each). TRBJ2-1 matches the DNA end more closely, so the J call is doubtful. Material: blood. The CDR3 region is CASSRGPANEQFF. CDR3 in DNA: TGTGCCAGCAGCCGGGGACCTGCGAATGAGCAGTTCTTC.